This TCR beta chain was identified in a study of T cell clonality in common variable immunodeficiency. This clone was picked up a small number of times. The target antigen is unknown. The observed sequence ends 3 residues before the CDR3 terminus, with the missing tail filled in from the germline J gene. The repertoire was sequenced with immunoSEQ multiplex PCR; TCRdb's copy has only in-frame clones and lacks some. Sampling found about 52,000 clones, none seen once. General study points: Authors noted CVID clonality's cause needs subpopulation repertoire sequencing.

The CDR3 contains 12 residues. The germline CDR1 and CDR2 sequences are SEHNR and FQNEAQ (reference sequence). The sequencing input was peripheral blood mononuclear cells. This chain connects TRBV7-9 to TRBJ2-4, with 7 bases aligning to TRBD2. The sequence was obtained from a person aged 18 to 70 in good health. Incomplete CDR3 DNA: TGTGCCGCGGAGCGGGGCTGGGGTGGT. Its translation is CAAERGWGG. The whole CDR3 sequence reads CAAERGWGGQYF.